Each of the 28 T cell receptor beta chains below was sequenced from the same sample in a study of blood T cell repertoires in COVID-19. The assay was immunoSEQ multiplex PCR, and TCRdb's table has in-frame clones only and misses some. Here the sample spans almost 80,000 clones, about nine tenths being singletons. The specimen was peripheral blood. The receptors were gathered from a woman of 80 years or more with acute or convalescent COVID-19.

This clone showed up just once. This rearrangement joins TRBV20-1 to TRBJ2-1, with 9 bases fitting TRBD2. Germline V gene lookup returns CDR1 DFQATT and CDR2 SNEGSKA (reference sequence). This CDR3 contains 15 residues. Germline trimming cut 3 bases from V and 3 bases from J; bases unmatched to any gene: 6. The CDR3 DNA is TGCAGTGCTAGTCTAGCGGGAAGATTCTACAATGAGCAGTTCTTC. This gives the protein CSASLAGRFYNEQFF.

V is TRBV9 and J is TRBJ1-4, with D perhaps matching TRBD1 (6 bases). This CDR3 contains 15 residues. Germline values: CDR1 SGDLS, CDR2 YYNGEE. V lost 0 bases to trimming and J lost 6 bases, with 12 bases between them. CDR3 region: CASSVGGQVDEKLFF. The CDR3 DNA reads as TGTGCCAGCAGCGTAGGGGGGCAGGTGGATGAAAAACTGTTTTTT.

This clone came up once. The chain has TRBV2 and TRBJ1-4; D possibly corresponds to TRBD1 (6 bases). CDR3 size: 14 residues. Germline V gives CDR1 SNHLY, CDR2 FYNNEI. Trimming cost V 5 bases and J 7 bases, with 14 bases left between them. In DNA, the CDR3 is TGTGCCAGCAGTCGACAGGCGCCGGTTGAAAAACTGTTTTTT. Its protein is CASSRQAPVEKLFF.

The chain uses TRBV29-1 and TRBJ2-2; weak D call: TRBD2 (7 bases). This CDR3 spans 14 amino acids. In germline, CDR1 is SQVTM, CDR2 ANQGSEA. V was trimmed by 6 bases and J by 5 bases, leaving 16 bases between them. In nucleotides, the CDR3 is TGCAGCGTAGGGGGGGGCCCGAGGACCGGGGAGCTGTTTTTT. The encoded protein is CSVGGGPRTGELFF.

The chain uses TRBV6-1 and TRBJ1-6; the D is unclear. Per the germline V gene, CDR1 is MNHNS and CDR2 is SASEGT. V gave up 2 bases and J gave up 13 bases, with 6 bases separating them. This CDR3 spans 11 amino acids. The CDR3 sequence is CASSELVPLHF. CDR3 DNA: TGTGCCAGCAGTGAATTAGTGCCCCTCCACTTT.

CDR3 nucleotides: TGTGCCAGCACCGGGACACCAGCGGAGACCCAGTACTTC. Its translation is CASTGTPAETQYF. This chain uses TRBV21-1 with TRBJ2-5; TRBD1, the table's D call, lacks a check against the DNA. TRBV21-1 is labeled a pseudogene. CDR3 length: 13 residues.

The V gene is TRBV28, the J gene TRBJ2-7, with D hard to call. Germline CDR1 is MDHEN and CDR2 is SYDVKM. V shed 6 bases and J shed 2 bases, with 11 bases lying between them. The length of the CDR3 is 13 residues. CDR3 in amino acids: CASSPPPAYEQYF. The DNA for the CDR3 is TGTGCCAGCAGCCCCCCCCCAGCCTACGAGCAGTACTTC.

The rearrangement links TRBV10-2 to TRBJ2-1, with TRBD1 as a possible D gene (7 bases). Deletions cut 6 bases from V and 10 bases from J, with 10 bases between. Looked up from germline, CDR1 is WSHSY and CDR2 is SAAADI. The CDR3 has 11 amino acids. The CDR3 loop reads CASSAGGEQFF. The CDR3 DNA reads TGCGCCAGCAGCGCAGGGGGGGAGCAGTTCTTC.

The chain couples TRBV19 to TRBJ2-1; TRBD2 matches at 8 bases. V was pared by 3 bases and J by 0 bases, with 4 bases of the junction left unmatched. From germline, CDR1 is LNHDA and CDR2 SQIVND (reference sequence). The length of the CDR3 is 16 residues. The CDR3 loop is CASSIESGSSYNEQFF. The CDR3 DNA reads TGTGCCAGTAGTATCGAGAGCGGGAGCTCCTACAATGAGCAGTTCTTC.

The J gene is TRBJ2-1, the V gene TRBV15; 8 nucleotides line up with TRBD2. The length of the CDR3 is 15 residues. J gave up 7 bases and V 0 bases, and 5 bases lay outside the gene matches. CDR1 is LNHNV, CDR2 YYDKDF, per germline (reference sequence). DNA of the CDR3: TGTGCCACCAGCAGAGATTTCGGGGGGGCGAATGAGCAGTTCTTC. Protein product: CATSRDFGGANEQFF.

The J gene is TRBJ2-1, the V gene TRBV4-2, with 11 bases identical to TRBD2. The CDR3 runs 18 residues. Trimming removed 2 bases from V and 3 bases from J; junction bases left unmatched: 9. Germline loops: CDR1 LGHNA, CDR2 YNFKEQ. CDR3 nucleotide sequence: TGTGCCAGCAGCCAAATCCACGGGACTAGCGGCTTCTACAATGAGCAGTTCTTC. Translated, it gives CASSQIHGTSGFYNEQFF.

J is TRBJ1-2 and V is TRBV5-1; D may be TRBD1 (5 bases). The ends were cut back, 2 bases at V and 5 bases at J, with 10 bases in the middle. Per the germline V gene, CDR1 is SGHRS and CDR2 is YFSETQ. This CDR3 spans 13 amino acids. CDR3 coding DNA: TGCGCCAGCAGCTTATGGGGGGGTTATGGCTACACCTTC. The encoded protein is CASSLWGGYGYTF. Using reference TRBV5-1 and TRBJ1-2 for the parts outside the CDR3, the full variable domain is KAGVTQTPRYLIKTRGQQVTLSCSPISGHRSVSWYQQTPGQGLQFLFEYFSETQRNKGNFPGRFSGRQFSNSRSEMNVSTLELGDSALYLCASSLWGGYGYTFGSGTRLTVV.

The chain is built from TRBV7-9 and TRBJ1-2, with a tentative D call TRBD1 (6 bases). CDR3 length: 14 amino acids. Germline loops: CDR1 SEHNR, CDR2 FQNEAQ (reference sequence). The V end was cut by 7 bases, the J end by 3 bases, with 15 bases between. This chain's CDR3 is CASTSGAGHYGYTF. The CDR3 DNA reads TGTGCCAGCACCTCAGGGGCAGGGCACTATGGCTACACCTTC.

CDR3 nucleotide sequence: TGTGCCAGCAGCCAAGATTGGACAGGGAATGGCTACACCTTC. Protein: CASSQDWTGNGYTF. The V and J genes are TRBV14 and TRBJ1-2, with 8 nucleotides matching TRBD1. The germline gives CDR1 SGHDN, CDR2 FVKESK. The junction had 3 bases not matched to a gene; V was cut back by 0 bases and J by 6 bases. This CDR3 comprises 14 residues. Complete variable domain (other parts from reference TRBV14 and TRBJ1-2): EAGVTQFPSHSVIEKGQTVTLRCDPISGHDNLYWYRRVMGKEIKFLLHFVKESKQDESGMPNNRFLAERTGGTYSTLKVQPAELEDSGVYFCASSQDWTGNGYTFGSGTRLTVV.

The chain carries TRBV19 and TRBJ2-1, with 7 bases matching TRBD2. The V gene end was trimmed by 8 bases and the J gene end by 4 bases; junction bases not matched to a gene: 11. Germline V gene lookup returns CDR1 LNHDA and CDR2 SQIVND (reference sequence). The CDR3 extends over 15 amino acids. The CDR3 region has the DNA TGTGCCAGTTCTTTTGGGCCTAGCGGTTACAATGAGCAGTTCTTC. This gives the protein CASSFGPSGYNEQFF.

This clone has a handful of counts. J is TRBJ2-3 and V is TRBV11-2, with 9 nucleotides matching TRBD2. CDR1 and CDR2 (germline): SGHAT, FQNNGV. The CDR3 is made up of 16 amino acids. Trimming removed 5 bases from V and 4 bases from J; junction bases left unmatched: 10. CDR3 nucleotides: TGTGCCAGCAGCCCAGTCGCGGGGGGGCCCTCAGATACGCAGTATTTT. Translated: CASSPVAGGPSDTQYF.

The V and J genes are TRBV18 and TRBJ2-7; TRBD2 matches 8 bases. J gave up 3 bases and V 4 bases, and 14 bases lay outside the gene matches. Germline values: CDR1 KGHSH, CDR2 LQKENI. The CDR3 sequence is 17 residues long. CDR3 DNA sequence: TGTGCCAGCTCACAACTAACAATTACTAGCGGTGGCTACGAGCAGTACTTC. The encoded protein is CASSQLTITSGGYEQYF.

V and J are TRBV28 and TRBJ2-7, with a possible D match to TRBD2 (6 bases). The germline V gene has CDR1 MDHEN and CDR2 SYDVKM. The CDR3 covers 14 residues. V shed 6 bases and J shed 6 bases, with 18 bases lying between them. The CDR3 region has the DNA TGTGCCAGCAGCCCCGGGAGTCCTCCGGGCGAGCAGTACTTC. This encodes CASSPGSPPGEQYF.

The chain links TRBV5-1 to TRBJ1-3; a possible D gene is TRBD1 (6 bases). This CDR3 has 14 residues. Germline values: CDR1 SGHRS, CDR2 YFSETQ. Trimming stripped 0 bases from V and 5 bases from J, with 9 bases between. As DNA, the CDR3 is TGCGCCAGCAGCTTGGCAGGGGACAGAAACACCATATATTTT. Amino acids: CASSLAGDRNTIYF. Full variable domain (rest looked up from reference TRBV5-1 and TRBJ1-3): KAGVTQTPRYLIKTRGQQVTLSCSPISGHRSVSWYQQTPGQGLQFLFEYFSETQRNKGNFPGRFSGRQFSNSRSEMNVSTLELGDSALYLCASSLAGDRNTIYFGEGSWLTVV.

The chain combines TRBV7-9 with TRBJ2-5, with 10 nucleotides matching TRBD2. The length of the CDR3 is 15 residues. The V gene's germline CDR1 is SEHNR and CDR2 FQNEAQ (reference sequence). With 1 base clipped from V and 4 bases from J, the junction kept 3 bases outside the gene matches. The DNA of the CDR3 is TGTGCCAGCAGCTTAGTGGCTAGCGGGGGAGAGACCCAGTACTTC. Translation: CASSLVASGGETQYF.

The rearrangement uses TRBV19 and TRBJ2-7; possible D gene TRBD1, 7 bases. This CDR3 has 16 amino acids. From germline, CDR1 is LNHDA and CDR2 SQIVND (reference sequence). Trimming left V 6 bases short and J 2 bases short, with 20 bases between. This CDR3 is CASSLRRGDSPYEQYF. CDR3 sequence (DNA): TGTGCCAGTAGCCTTAGGAGGGGGGACAGTCCCTACGAGCAGTACTTC.

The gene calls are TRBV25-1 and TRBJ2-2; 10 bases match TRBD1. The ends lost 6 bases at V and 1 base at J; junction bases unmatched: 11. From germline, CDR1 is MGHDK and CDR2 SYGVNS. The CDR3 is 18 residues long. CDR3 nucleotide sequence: TGTGCCAGCAGCGGAAGGGGGGGACAGGGGAGGAACACCGGGGAGCTGTTTTTT. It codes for CASSGRGGQGRNTGELFF.

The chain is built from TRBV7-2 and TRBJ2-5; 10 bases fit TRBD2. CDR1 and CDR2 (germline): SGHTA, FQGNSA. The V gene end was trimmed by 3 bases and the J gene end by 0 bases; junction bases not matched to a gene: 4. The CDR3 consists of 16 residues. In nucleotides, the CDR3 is TGTGCCAGCAGCTTCGGACTAGCGGAGTACCAAGAGACCCAGTACTTC. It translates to CASSFGLAEYQETQYF.

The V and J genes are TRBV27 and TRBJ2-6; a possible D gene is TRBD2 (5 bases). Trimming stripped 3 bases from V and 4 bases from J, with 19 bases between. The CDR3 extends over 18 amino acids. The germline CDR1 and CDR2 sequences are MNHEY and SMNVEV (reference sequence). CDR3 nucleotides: TGTGCCAGCAGTTTTGAGGGCCTGCTATCTCCGGGGGCCAACGTCCTGACTTTC. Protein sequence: CASSFEGLLSPGANVLTF. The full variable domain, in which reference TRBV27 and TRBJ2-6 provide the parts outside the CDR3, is EAQVTQNPRYLITVTGKKLTVTCSQNMNHEYMSWYRQDPGLGLRQIYYSMNVEVTDKGDVPEGYKVSRKEKRNFPLILESPSPNQTSLYFCASSFEGLLSPGANVLTFGAGSRLTVL.

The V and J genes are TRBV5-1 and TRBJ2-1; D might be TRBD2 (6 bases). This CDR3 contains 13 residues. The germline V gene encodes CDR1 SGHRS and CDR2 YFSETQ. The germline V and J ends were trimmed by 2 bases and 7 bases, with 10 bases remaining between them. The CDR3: CASSFGTANEQFF. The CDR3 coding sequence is TGCGCCAGCAGCTTCGGGACTGCAAATGAGCAGTTCTTC.

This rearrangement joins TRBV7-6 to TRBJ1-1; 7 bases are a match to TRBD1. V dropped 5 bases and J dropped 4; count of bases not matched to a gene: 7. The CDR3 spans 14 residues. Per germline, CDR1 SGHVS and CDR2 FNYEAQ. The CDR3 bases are TGTGCCAGCAGCCCACGGGAGGGGGCCACTGAAGCTTTCTTT. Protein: CASSPREGATEAFF.

CDR3 in amino acids: CASSARLAGGRADTQYF. Here the CDR3 DNA reads TGTGCCAGCAGCGCTAGACTAGCGGGGGGTCGGGCAGATACGCAGTATTTT. The chain has TRBV9 and TRBJ2-3; 13 bases fit TRBD2. Germline assignment: CDR1 SGDLS and CDR2 YYNGEE. This CDR3 contains 17 residues. Germline trimming cut 3 bases from V and 4 bases from J; bases unmatched to any gene: 8.

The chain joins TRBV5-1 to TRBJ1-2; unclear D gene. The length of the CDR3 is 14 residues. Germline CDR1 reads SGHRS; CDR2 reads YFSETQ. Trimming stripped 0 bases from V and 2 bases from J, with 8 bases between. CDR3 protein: CASSLVGRNYGYTF. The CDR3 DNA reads TGCGCCAGCAGCTTGGTGGGCCGGAACTATGGCTACACCTTC.